The clone carrying this T cell receptor beta chain occurred many times. Antigen specificity is unknown. The CDR3 loop spans 15 amino acids. The V segment lost 4 bases and the J segment 1 base; nucleotides outside the gene matches: 8. CDR1 is SGHRS, CDR2 YFSETQ, per germline. The entry originates in a study of CD8 T cells in ankylosing spondylitis. Study outcomes and limitations: CD8+ by phenotype, disease-linked clones were relatively rare in peripheral blood. Ankylosing spondylitis blood appeared to carry a characteristic TCR beta motif of roughly eight highly homologous variants. Matched ankylosing spondylitis synovial fluid reportedly showed significant enrichment of disease-linked clones.

Quantitative 5'-RACE with molecular barcodes was used to make the TCR beta libraries. TCRdb re-analysed the 5' RACE reads in MiXCR, keeping a single row per CDR3 protein. The sample lists 450,000 to 550,000 distinct CDR3 sequences; about 5.2% were seen once. Sequencing input: blood, either unsorted or a sorted T cell fraction (not recorded which). The chain links TRBV5-1 to TRBJ2-7; 7 nucleotides match TRBD2. This TCR came from a male donor with ankylosing spondylitis. The CDR3 loop reads CASSIYRGESYEQYF. The CDR3 DNA sequence: TGCGCCAGCAGCATATACCGGGGGGAATCCTACGAGCAGTACTTC.